This TCR beta chain was captured by sequencing in a study of long-term antiretroviral therapy in people with HIV. General study findings and limits: It was observed that HIV repertoires exhibited narrower CDR3 length ranges than controls.

CDR1 and CDR2 from the germline V gene are LGHNA and YSLEER. The CDR3 is 13 residues long. V was cut by 4 bases and J by 0 bases, with 6 bases left in between. From each donor, at least one pre-ART PBMC sample and at least two post-ART PBMC samples were obtained. As regards this clone: Its antigen is currently unknown.

Sequencing used immunoSEQ v3.0 at survey level. Clones were read by immunoSEQ multiplex PCR, and TCRdb kept only the in-frame ones, dropping some. The sample shows approximately 30,000 clones, 95% to 98% of them seen only once. The origin of this receptor is a man younger than 40 with HIV. Sequences were derived from unsorted PBMCs, sampled 7.6 years after starting antiretroviral therapy. The chain uses TRBV4-3 and TRBJ1-1; D gene uncertain. The CDR3 coding sequence is TGCGCCAGCAGCCGAAACGTGAACACTGAAGCTTTCTTT. It translates to CASSRNVNTEAFF.